Listed below are T cell receptor beta chains from one sample, sequenced in a study of somatic mutations in cytotoxic T cells in rheumatoid arthritis. Data came from immunoSEQ multiplex PCR; TCRdb stores just in-frame clones and leaves some out. The sample shows some 20,000 clones, around 86% of them seen only once. Source material: CD8+ T cells sorted from blood. The receptors were sampled from an adult with rheumatoid arthritis. Each CDR3 is given with its conserved first and last residue. The D gene is left open where the match is weak. Rows give clone size only sometimes, using once, few, many, or a class for an expanded clone.

TRBV6-6	NA	NA	TRBJ2-1	14	TGTGCCAGCAGTTTCCAAAATAGCGAGGATGAGCAGTTCTTC	CASSFQNSEDEQFF
TRBV2	NA	NA	TRBJ1-1	12	TGTGCCAGCAGTGAGAGGGAGGGTGAAGCTTTCTTT	CASSEREGEAFF
TRBV4-2	once	TRBD1	TRBJ2-2	17	TGTGCCAGCAGCCAAAATTCCGGGACAGGGTTTTCCGGGGAGCTGTTTTTT	CASSQNSGTGFSGELFF
TRBV7-8	NA	NA	TRBJ1-5	14	TGTGCCAGCAGCCCTCCCCCGTTGCTCTGGCCCCAGCATTTT	CASSPPPLLWPQHF
TRBV7-2	once	NA	TRBJ2-1	16	TGTGCCAGCAGCTCCTGGGTGGCGGATAATTACAATGAGCAGTTCTTC	CASSSWVADNYNEQFF
TRBV4-3	NA	TRBD2	TRBJ2-7	17	TGCGCCAGCAGCCAAGATCATCTAGCGGGTAGACCCTACGAGCAGTACTTC	CASSQDHLAGRPYEQYF
TRBV4-3	once	TRBD2	TRBJ2-1	16	TGCGCCAGCAGCCACTCTACTAGCGGGACTTCACGGGAGCAGTTCTTC	CASSHSTSGTSREQFF
TRBV4-1	NA	TRBD2	TRBJ2-3	16	TGCGCCAGCAGCCAAGCTGGCGGGAGGGTGATTGATACGCAGTATTTT	CASSQAGGRVIDTQYF
TRBV13	NA	TRBD2	TRBJ2-5	15	TGTGCCAGCAGCTTAGCTGGGGAGGGGTGGTCGACCCAGTACTTC	CASSLAGEGWSTQYF
TRBV27	NA	NA	TRBJ2-7	16	TGTGCCAGCAGACAACTCTTGCAGGTTAACCTAGACGAGCAGTACTTC	CASRQLLQVNLDEQYF
TRBV9	NA	NA	TRBJ1-6	15	TGTGCCAGCAGCGAGGGGAGCTCCTATAATTCACCCCTCCACTTT	CASSEGSSYNSPLHF
TRBV7-8	NA	TRBD2	TRBJ2-1	19	TGTGCCAGCAGCCCTGGACTAGCGGAAGGACCGGGCTCCTACAATGAGCAGTTCTTC	CASSPGLAEGPGSYNEQFF
TRBV6-1	NA	TRBD2	TRBJ2-3	13	TGTGCCACCCTGGGGGGGTTCGCAGATACGCAGTATTTT	CATLGGFADTQYF
TRBV4-1	NA	NA	TRBJ1-5	15	TGCGCCAGCAGCCAAGACAGAGGAAGCAATCAGCCCCAGCATTTT	CASSQDRGSNQPQHF
TRBV6-1	NA	TRBD2	TRBJ2-1	15	TGTGCCAGCAGCTCGAGAGCGGGGGCTTACAATGAGCAGTTCTTC	CASSSRAGAYNEQFF
TRBV7-6	NA	TRBD2	TRBJ2-5	15	TGTGCCAGCAGCCCGGTAGCGGGGGGGCTGGAGACCCAGTACTTC	CASSPVAGGLETQYF
TRBV6-1	NA	NA	TRBJ1-4	15	TGTGCCAGCAGTGAGTGGACGAGACCCCATGAAAAACTGTTTTTT	CASSEWTRPHEKLFF
TRBV4-1	NA	NA	TRBJ2-1	13	TGCGCCAGCAGCCAAGATCAACTCAATGAGCAGTTCTTC	CASSQDQLNEQFF
TRBV2	NA	NA	TRBJ2-5	14	TGTGCCAGCAGCCCCCGGGACTACCAAGAGACCCAGTACTTC	CASSPRDYQETQYF
TRBV13	once	NA	TRBJ2-5	15	TGTGCCAGCAGCTCAACCGTGGCATACCAAGAGACCCAGTACTTC	CASSSTVAYQETQYF
TRBV19	NA	NA	TRBJ1-3	12	TGTGCCAGTACCTTAAGGGGAAACACCATATATTTT	CASTLRGNTIYF
TRBV5-1	NA	TRBD1	TRBJ2-1	11	TGCGCCAGCAGCTTGGGACAGGGAAAGTTCTTC	CASSLGQGKFF
TRBV7-9	NA	NA	TRBJ2-5	16	TGTGCCAGCAGCTTTTCGGACTCCTCGGATCAAGAGACCCAGTACTTC	CASSFSDSSDQETQYF
TRBV9	NA	TRBD2	TRBJ2-3	17	TGTGCCAGCAGCCCCCTACCGAGCGGGGGGGACACAGATACGCAGTATTTT	CASSPLPSGGDTDTQYF
TRBV4-2	NA	NA	TRBJ2-7	15	TGTGCCAGCAGCCAAGAGGACGGGAGCTCCTACGAGCAGTACTTC	CASSQEDGSSYEQYF
TRBV6-1	NA	NA	TRBJ2-4	14	TGTGCCAGCGATCTTGGTCCGGGCAGAAACATTCAGTACTTC	CASDLGPGRNIQYF
TRBV6-5	NA	NA	TRBJ2-1	14	TGTGCCAGCAGGCACAGGGATTCCTACAATGAGCAGTTCTTC	CASRHRDSYNEQFF
TRBV29-1	NA	TRBD2	TRBJ2-5	15	TGCAGCGTAGCCGGGACTAGCGGGAGTGGGGAGACCCAGTACTTC	CSVAGTSGSGETQYF
TRBV9	NA	NA	TRBJ2-7	12	TGTGCCAGCAGCGTGTCAGCAGGCGAGCAGTACTTC	CASSVSAGEQYF
TRBV9	NA	TRBD2	TRBJ2-1	16	TGTGCCAGCAGTCCGCGCTGGACTAGCGCTTGGAATGAGCAGTTCTTC	CASSPRWTSAWNEQFF
TRBV5-5	NA	NA	TRBJ2-3	17	TGTGCCAGCAGCTTGGCCCAAACTAGGCTATTCACAGATACGCAGTATTTT	CASSLAQTRLFTDTQYF
TRBV27	NA	NA	TRBJ2-2	13	TGTGCCAGCAGTTTTGCGGGGACCGGGGAGCTGTTTTTT	CASSFAGTGELFF
TRBV2	few	NA	TRBJ1-6	14	TGTGCCAGCAAGGACGGTATAGGAAATTCACCCCTCCACTTT	CASKDGIGNSPLHF
TRBV5-4	NA	NA	TRBJ1-2	14	TGTGCCAGCAGCTCGAGAGCCTCGAACTATGGCTACACCTTC	CASSSRASNYGYTF
TRBV2	few	TRBD1	TRBJ1-2	14	TGTGCCAGCCGTCGAGCCGGGACAGACTATGGCTACACCTTC	CASRRAGTDYGYTF
TRBV7-9	NA	TRBD1	TRBJ2-2	14	TGTGCCAGCAGCCCACAGGGGGCAGGCGGGGAGCTGTTTTTT	CASSPQGAGGELFF
TRBV18	few	TRBD1	TRBJ2-2	16	TGTGCCAGCTCACCTCGGGACAGGGGGTACACCGGGGAGCTGTTTTTT	CASSPRDRGYTGELFF
TRBV7-2	NA	NA	TRBJ1-2	15	TGTGCCAGCAGCTCCGGACCGGGACGGATATATGGCTACACCTTC	CASSSGPGRIYGYTF
TRBV27	NA	NA	TRBJ2-3	12	TGTGCCAGCAGTCCCAGGGTTGATACGCAGTATTTT	CASSPRVDTQYF